This T cell receptor beta chain was found in a study of T cell repertoires in cytomegalovirus infection. Study-wide background: CMV epitopes that were recently identified and HLA-C-restricted were used alongside well-studied HLA-B-restricted ones. A matching HLA type, together with CMV infection, was signaled by public TCR beta signatures.

TCRdb processed the reads anew with MiXCR; each CDR3 protein has one entry. Counted here are 700,000 to 850,000 distinct CDR3 sequences, about 33% occurring once; the ten biggest clones make up approximately 13%. Regarding the study as a whole: People with CMV and the relevant HLA were identified by cumulative public TCR beta family frequency. HLA-C-restricted CMV clonotypes gave the most frequent clonotype in two of eight donors.

This clonotype was counted between two and nine times. Antigen specificity is unknown. The clonotype was recovered from a human donor in good health (CMV status not recorded). Some clones in this sample may be carry-over from other donors' samples. The sequencing used cultured CD8+ T cells from PBMCs, collected from culture after CMV antigen stimulation.

CDR3 bases: TGTGCCAGCAGTTACTCGAGTCTCTACGAGCAGTACGTC. It specifies CASSYSSLYEQYV. The chain has TRBV6-6 and TRBJ2-7; no firm D call. CDR1 and CDR2 (germline): MNHNY, SVGAGI (reference sequence). Deletions cut 0 bases from V and 3 bases from J, with 6 bases between. The CDR3 extends over 13 amino acids.